The 7 T cell receptor beta chains reported below all come from one sample, sequenced in a study of low-dose radiotherapy and immunotherapy resistance in tumors. TRAV and TRBV primers primed cDNA for both TCRalpha and TCRbeta. PCR amplification of the TCRs was performed with Phusion for 15 to 25 PCR cycles, and it relied on a constant-region primer together with a V-primer adapter. From the reads, TCRdb called clonotypes with MiXCR, one entry per CDR3 protein. The data show 10,000 to 15,000 distinct CDR3 sequences, over 55% seen once. These receptors came from a human donor with advanced metastatic prostate, ovarian, gallbladder or colorectal cancer (not recorded which). This table probably holds off-target reads from a library built for another chain.

The chain joins TRBV28 to TRBJ2-7; 7 nucleotides match TRBD1. CDR3 length: 13 residues. In germline, CDR1 is MDHEN, CDR2 SYDVKM. V shed 5 bases, J shed 4 bases, and the junction held 5 bases outside the gene matches. The CDR3 nucleotides are TGTGCCAGCAGTCAGGGGGTTAGGTACGAGCAGTACTTC. Protein: CASSQGVRYEQYF. The full variable domain, in which reference TRBV28 and TRBJ2-7 provide the parts outside the CDR3, is DVKVTQSSRYLVKRTGEKVFLECVQDMDHENMFWYRQDPGLGLRLIYFSYDVKMKEKGDIPEGYSVSREKKERFSLILESASTNQTSMYLCASSQGVRYEQYFGPGTRLTVT.

V gene TRBV18 combines with J gene TRBJ2-1; D remains ambiguous. V was cut by 3 bases and J by 4 bases, with 10 bases left in between. CDR3 length equals 14 residues. Germline values: CDR1 KGHSH, CDR2 LQKENI. The CDR3 DNA follows: TGTGCCAGCTCACCTACTTCCGATTACAATGAGCAGTTCTTC. Translating gives CASSPTSDYNEQFF. Full variable domain (outside the CDR3, taken from reference TRBV18 and TRBJ2-1): NAGVMQNPRHLVRRRGQEARLRCSPMKGHSHVYWYRQLPEEGLKFMVYLQKENIIDESGMPKERFSAEFPKEGPSILRIQQVVRGDSAAYFCASSPTSDYNEQFFGPGTRLTVL.

This clonotype has only a few counts. The rearrangement links TRBV5-1 to TRBJ2-1, with D tentatively TRBD2 (6 bases). Germline values: CDR1 SGHRS, CDR2 YFSETQ. The CDR3 is 15 residues long. V was shortened by 4 bases and J by 6 bases, with 17 bases between the two germline ends. The CDR3 here is CASSVQRASPNEQFF. For the CDR3, the DNA is TGCGCCAGCAGCGTTCAGCGGGCCTCGCCCAATGAGCAGTTCTTC.

V is TRBV4-1 and J is TRBJ2-3; TRBD2 matches 11 bases. Per the germline V gene, CDR1 is MGHRA and CDR2 is YSYEKL. The CDR3 is made up of 16 amino acids. Trimming removed 3 bases from V and 0 bases from J; junction bases left unmatched: 2. This CDR3 is CASSQRLAGSTDTQYF. CDR3 in DNA: TGCGCCAGCAGCCAGCGACTAGCGGGAAGCACAGATACGCAGTATTTT.

The chain recombines TRBV28 with TRBJ1-4; D remains unclear. V lost 4 bases to trimming and J lost 3 bases, with 9 bases between them. There are 14 residues in the CDR3. Germline V gene sequence: CDR1 MDHEN, CDR2 SYDVKM. This chain's CDR3 is CASSSPTSNEKLFF. In DNA, the CDR3 is TGTGCCAGCAGTTCCCCTACATCTAATGAAAAACTGTTTTTT.

This chain joins TRBV24-1 and TRBJ1-5; no firm D call. V lost 4 bases and J 5 bases, leaving 5 bases between the germline ends. This CDR3 has 12 residues. The germline V gene encodes CDR1 KGHDR and CDR2 SFDVKD. CDR3 amino acids: CATSEPHQPQHF. In DNA, the CDR3 is TGTGCCACCAGTGAGCCGCATCAGCCCCAGCATTTT.

This clonotype was picked up a small number of times. The rearrangement joins TRBV5-1 to TRBJ2-1, with TRBD1 identical over 7 bases. The CDR3 covers 15 residues. Per the germline V gene, CDR1 is SGHRS and CDR2 is YFSETQ. V shed 5 bases and J 9 bases; nucleotides not matched to a gene: 14. In nucleotides, the CDR3 is TGCGCCAGCAGGGTTGACGGGACAGAGTTCCTTGAGCAGTTCTTC. This encodes CASRVDGTEFLEQFF. The full variable domain, completed using reference TRBV5-1 and TRBJ2-1, is KAGVTQTPRYLIKTRGQQVTLSCSPISGHRSVSWYQQTPGQGLQFLFEYFSETQRNKGNFPGRFSGRQFSNSRSEMNVSTLELGDSALYLCASRVDGTEFLEQFFGPGTRLTVL.